The 3 T cell receptor beta chains presented below share a single source sample, sequenced in a study of T cell repertoires in cytomegalovirus infection. MiXCR, run by TCRdb on the reads, gives a single entry per CDR3 protein. The sample shows about 900,000 distinct CDR3 sequences, 30% to 40% of them seen only once. Their antigen targets remain unknown. Here the sequenced sample was cultured CD8+ T cells from PBMCs, taken from culture after CMV antigen stimulation. Every receptor here comes from a human donor in good health (CMV status not recorded). Some clones in this sample may be carry-over from other donors' samples.

The V gene is TRBV7-6, the J gene TRBJ1-2; weak D call: TRBD1 (5 bases). The CDR3 sequence is 15 residues long. Germline V gene sequence: CDR1 SGHVS, CDR2 FNYEAQ. V was shortened by 2 bases and J by 0 bases, with 10 bases between the two germline ends. CDR3 region: CASSLNPGANYGYTF. The CDR3 DNA reads TGTGCCAGCAGCTTAAATCCGGGGGCTAACTATGGCTACACCTTC.

A few counts support this clonotype. The chain employs TRBV20-1 and TRBJ2-7; a possible D gene is TRBD2 (5 bases). Trimming removed 5 bases at V and 2 bases at J, with 16 bases between. The germline V gene has CDR1 DFQATT and CDR2 SNEGSKA (reference sequence). The CDR3 is 14 amino acids. DNA for the CDR3: TGCAGTGCTCCCCGCGGGCTCCGGCCCTACGAGCAGTACTTC. It translates to CSAPRGLRPYEQYF.

Only a few counts were recorded for this clonotype. The gene calls are TRBV27 and TRBJ2-7; D ambiguous. CDR3 length: 12 residues. Germline lookup yields CDR1 MNHEY and CDR2 SMNVEV (reference sequence). Trimming shortened V by 5 bases and J by 4 bases, and 9 bases separated the two germline ends. The CDR3 bases are TGTGCCAGCAGTGGCAACGATTACGAGCAGTACTTC. Protein sequence: CASSGNDYEQYF.